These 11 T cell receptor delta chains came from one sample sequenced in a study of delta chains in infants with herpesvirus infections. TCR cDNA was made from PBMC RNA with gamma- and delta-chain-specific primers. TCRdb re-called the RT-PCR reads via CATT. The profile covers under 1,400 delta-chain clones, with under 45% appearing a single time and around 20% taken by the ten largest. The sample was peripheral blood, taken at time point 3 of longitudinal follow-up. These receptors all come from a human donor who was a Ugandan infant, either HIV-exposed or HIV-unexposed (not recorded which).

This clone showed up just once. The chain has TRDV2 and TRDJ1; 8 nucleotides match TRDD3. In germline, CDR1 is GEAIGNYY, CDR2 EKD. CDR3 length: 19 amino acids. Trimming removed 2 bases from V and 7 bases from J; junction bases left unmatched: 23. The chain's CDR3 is CACDILTFPMRDTMAKLIF. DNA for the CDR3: TGTGCCTGTGACATCCTCACCTTCCCCATGAGGGATACGATGGCTAAACTCATCTTT.

CDR3 protein: CACDTLGGGKAQLFF. CDR3 nucleotide sequence: TGTGCCTGTGATACCCTGGGAGGGGGTAAAGCACAACTCTTCTTT. This chain joins TRDV2 and TRDJ2; D may be TRDD3 (5 bases). V gave up 4 bases and J gave up 7 bases, with 18 bases separating them. The CDR3 sequence is 15 residues long. Looked up from germline, CDR1 is GEAIGNYY and CDR2 is EKD.

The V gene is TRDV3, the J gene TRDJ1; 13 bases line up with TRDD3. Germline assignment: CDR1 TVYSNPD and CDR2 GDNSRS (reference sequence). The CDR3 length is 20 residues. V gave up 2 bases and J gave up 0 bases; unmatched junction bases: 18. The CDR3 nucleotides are TGTGCCTTTCATTCTTCCTCTTACTGGGGGATACGGGGGTACACCGATAAACTCATCTTT. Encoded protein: CAFHSSSYWGIRGYTDKLIF. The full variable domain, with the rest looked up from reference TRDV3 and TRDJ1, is CDKVTQSSPDQTVASGSEVVLLCTYDTVYSNPDLFWYRIRPDYSFQFVFYGDNSRSEGADFTQGRFSVKHILTQKAFHLVISPVRTEDSATYYCAFHSSSYWGIRGYTDKLIFGKGTRVTVEP.

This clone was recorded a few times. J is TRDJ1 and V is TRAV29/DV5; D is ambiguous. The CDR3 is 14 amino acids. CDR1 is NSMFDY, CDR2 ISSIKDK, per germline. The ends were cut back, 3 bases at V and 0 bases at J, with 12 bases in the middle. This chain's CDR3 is CAAILILYTDKLIF. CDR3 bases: TGTGCAGCAATCCTCATTCTTTACACCGATAAACTCATCTTT.

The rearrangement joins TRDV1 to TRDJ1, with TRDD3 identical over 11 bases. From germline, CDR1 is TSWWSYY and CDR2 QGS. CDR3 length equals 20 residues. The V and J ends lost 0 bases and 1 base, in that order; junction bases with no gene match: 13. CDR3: CALGELPCGYWGITTDKLIF. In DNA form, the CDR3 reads TGTGCTCTTGGGGAACTCCCCTGCGGTTACTGGGGGATAACCACCGATAAACTCATCTTT.

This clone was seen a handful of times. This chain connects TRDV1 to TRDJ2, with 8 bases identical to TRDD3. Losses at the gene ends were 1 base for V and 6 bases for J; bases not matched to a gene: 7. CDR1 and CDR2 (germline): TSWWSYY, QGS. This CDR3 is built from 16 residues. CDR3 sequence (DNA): TGTGCTCTTGGGGAACGGGGGATATTGCGGGCAGCACAACTCTTCTTT. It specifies CALGERGILRAAQLFF.

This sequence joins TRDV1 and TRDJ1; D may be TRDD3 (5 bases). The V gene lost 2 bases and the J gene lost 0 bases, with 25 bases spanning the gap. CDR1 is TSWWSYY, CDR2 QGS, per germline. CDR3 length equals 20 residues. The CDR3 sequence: CALGELRPSHQPGNTDKLIF. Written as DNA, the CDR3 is TGTGCTCTTGGGGAATTAAGGCCCTCCCATCAGCCGGGGAACACCGATAAACTCATCTTT.

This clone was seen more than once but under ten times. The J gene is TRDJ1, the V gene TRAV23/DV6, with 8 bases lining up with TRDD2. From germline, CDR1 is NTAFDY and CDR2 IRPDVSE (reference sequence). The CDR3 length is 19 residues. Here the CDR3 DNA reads TGTGCCGTGCGTCTTCCTACCTACGTCTTCTGGGGTCAAACCGATAAACTCATCTTT. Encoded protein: CAVRLPTYVFWGQTDKLIF.

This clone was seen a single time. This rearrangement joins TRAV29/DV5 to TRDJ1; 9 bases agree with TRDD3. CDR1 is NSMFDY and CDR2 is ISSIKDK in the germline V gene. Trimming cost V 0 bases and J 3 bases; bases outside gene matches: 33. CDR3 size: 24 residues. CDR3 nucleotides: TGTGCAGCAAGCGAATCCTGGGACCTTTTGAGGGGGATACCCCCCCCCTTAACGCCCGATAAACTCATCTTT. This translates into CAASESWDLLRGIPPPLTPDKLIF.

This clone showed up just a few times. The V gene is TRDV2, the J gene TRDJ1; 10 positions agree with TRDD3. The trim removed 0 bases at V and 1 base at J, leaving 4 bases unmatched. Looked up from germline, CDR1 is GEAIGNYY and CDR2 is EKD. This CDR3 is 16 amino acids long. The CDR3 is CACDTRGDTTTDKLIF. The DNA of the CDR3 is TGTGCCTGTGACACCAGGGGGGATACGACCACCGATAAACTCATCTTT.

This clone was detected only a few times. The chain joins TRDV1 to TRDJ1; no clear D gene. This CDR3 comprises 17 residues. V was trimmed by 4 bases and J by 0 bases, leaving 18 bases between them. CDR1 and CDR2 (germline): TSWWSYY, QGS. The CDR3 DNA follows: TGTGCTCTTGGGGGCCTCGTAGGAGGGGTATACACCGATAAACTCATCTTT. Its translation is CALGGLVGGVYTDKLIF.